Given below is one TCR beta chain in context. The sample comes from a study of blood T cell repertoires in COVID-19. TCRdb's table, derived via immunoSEQ multiplex PCR, lists solely in-frame clones and lacks some. The sample has over 300,000 clones; 89% are singletons. The junction had 6 bases not matched to a gene; V was cut back by 5 bases and J by 6 bases. CDR1 LNHDA and CDR2 SQIVND come from the germline V gene (reference sequence). The CDR3 is 13 residues long. This receptor was obtained from a man aged 35-49 years with acute or convalescent COVID-19. J is TRBJ1-1 and V is TRBV19; 7 nucleotides line up with TRBD1. Sequenced input: peripheral blood. DNA of the CDR3: TGTGCCAGTAGTCCCCGGACAGGACCTGAAGCTTTCTTT. Protein product: CASSPRTGPEAFF.